The rows below give T cell receptor beta chains drawn from one sample of a study of control samples from healthy donors and cancer patients. Measured with immunoSEQ multiplex PCR; TCRdb has only the in-frame clones, and not every one. Here the sample spans more than 110,000 clones, less than 90% being singletons. The sequenced sample was blood. The receptors derive from a woman aged 25 to 39 in good health. CDR3s include the opening cysteine and the closing phenylalanine or tryptophan. A D gene is named only where the DNA matches it firmly. Rows give clone size only sometimes, using once, few, many, or a class for an expanded clone.

>.|.|TRBJ1-5|TRBV3-1/TRBV3-2
CASSQDREQPQHF
TGTGCCAGCAGCCAAGATCGGGAACAGCCCCAGCATTTT
>TRBD1|.|TRBJ2-1|TRBV6-6
CASSRDGQAAGYEQFF
TGTGCCAGCAGTCGAGATGGACAGGCCGCCGGTTATGAGCAGTTCTTC
>TRBD2|.|TRBJ2-5|TRBV10-3
CAISESGLPQETQYF
TGTGCCATCAGTGAGTCGGGACTACCACAAGAGACCCAGTACTTC
>.|.|TRBJ2-3|TRBV9
CASSVQLVTDTQYF
TGTGCCAGCAGCGTACAACTAGTCACAGATACGCAGTATTTT
>TRBD1|.|TRBJ2-7|TRBV6-5
CASSWDRGTSYEQYF
TGTGCCAGCAGTTGGGACAGGGGAACCTCCTACGAGCAGTACTTC
>.|many|TRBJ1-1|TRBV18
CASSPVRPNTEAFF
TGTGCCAGCTCACCAGTGCGGCCGAACACTGAAGCTTTCTTT
>.|.|TRBJ2-2|TRBV19
CASSISSGGELFF
TGTGCCAGTAGTATCTCCTCTGGCGGGGAGCTGTTTTTT
>.|.|TRBJ2-1|TRBV19
CASSLEIDSYNEQFF
TGTGCCAGTAGCCTCGAAATAGACTCCTACAATGAGCAGTTCTTC
>.|.|TRBJ2-7|TRBV29-1
CSVQGQYYEQYF
TGCAGCGTGCAGGGGCAGTACTACGAGCAGTACTTC
>.|.|TRBJ1-4|TRBV7-2
CASSAWTREKLFF
TGTGCCAGCAGCGCATGGACAAGGGAAAAACTGTTTTTT
>.|.|TRBJ2-5|TRBV7-2
CASSFLGKTQYF
TGTGCCAGCAGCTTTCTTGGAAAGACCCAGTACTTC
>TRBD1|.|TRBJ2-2|TRBV5-1
CASRGDSSSGELFF
TGCGCCAGCAGAGGGGACAGTAGCTCCGGGGAGCTGTTTTTT
>TRBD2|.|TRBJ2-1|TRBV24-1
CATSDSSGRVKEQFF
TGTGCCACCAGTGACTCTAGCGGGAGGGTGAAAGAGCAGTTCTTC
>.|.|TRBJ2-7|TRBV3-1/TRBV3-2
CASDRSGGSEQYF
TGTGCCAGTGACCGGTCAGGGGGGAGCGAGCAGTACTTC
>.|once|TRBJ1-2|TRBV5-1
CASSLVVLDYGYTF
TGCGCCAGCAGCTTGGTAGTCTTGGACTATGGCTACACCTTC
>.|.|TRBJ2-7|TRBV7-2
CASGGGGTTNYEQYF
TGTGCCAGCGGGGGGGGCGGGACTACCAACTACGAGCAGTACTTC
>.|once|TRBJ1-1|TRBV9
CASSAYSGTSTEAFF
TGTGCCAGCAGCGCATACTCCGGGACAAGCACTGAAGCTTTCTTT
>TRBD2|.|TRBJ2-1|TRBV4-1
CASSQGWLAGPEQFF
TGCGCCAGCAGCCAAGGATGGCTAGCGGGGCCCGAGCAGTTCTTC
>TRBD1|.|TRBJ1-1|TRBV2
CASRESGQAGTEAFF
TGTGCCAGCAGGGAATCCGGACAGGCGGGAACTGAAGCTTTCTTT
>TRBD2|.|TRBJ2-7|TRBV2
CATGREVSYEQYF
TGTGCCACGGGACGGGAGGTCTCCTACGAGCAGTACTTC
>.|.|TRBJ1-2|TRBV12-3/TRBV12-4
CASSQGKYGYTF
TGTGCCAGCAGTCAGGGGAAATATGGCTACACCTTC
>.|.|TRBJ2-2|TRBV12-3/TRBV12-4
CASSITGELFF
TGTGCCAGCAGCATTACCGGGGAGCTGTTTTTT
>TRBD1|.|TRBJ1-3|TRBV28
CASRLRGNSGNTIYF
TGTGCCAGCAGACTCAGGGGGAACTCAGGAAACACCATATATTTT
>.|.|TRBJ1-1|TRBV12-5
CASGLVPRGAFF
TGTGCTAGTGGTTTGGTCCCAAGGGGAGCTTTCTTT
>TRBD2|.|TRBJ2-1|TRBV3-1/TRBV3-2
CASSQVAGGHNEQFF
TGTGCCAGCAGCCAAGTAGCGGGAGGGCACAATGAGCAGTTCTTC
>TRBD2|.|TRBJ2-3|TRBV30
CACQTSGTADTQYF
TGTGCCTGCCAGACTAGCGGGACGGCAGATACGCAGTATTTT
>.|.|TRBJ2-7|TRBV3-1/TRBV3-2
CASSLGSSSYEQYF
TGTGCCAGCAGCCTTGGATCGAGCTCCTACGAGCAGTACTTC
>.|.|TRBJ2-7|TRBV11-2
CASSYGQSYEQYF
TGTGCCAGCAGCTACGGACAGTCCTACGAGCAGTACTTC
>TRBD1|.|TRBJ2-6|TRBV7-9
CASSFYGRGPGANVLTF
TGTGCCAGCAGCTTTTACGGCAGGGGGCCTGGGGCCAACGTCCTGACTTTC
>.|.|TRBJ2-5|TRBV6-5
CASRPTGPRETQYF
TGTGCCAGCAGACCGACCGGGCCGCGGGAGACCCAGTACTTC
>TRBD2|few|TRBJ2-7|TRBV5-1
CASSFVLAGGSYEQYF
TGCGCCAGCAGCTTCGTTCTAGCGGGAGGTTCCTACGAGCAGTACTTC
>.|.|TRBJ2-3|TRBV10-1
CASSQDGYTDTQYF
TGCGCCAGCAGCCAGGACGGCTACACAGATACGCAGTATTTT
>TRBD1|.|TRBJ1-4|TRBV2
CATDRGPSNEKLFF
TGTGCCACAGACAGGGGGCCATCTAATGAAAAACTGTTTTTT
>.|.|TRBJ2-3|TRBV11-1
CASSLAVTSDTQYF
TGTGCCAGCAGCTTAGCAGTTACCTCAGATACGCAGTATTTT
>TRBD2|.|TRBJ2-1|TRBV19
CASSVGLAGVNEQFF
TGTGCCAGTAGTGTCGGACTAGCGGGAGTCAATGAGCAGTTCTTC
>TRBD2|.|TRBJ2-7|TRBV7-2
CASSASSGSYEQYF
TGTGCCAGCAGCGCATCTAGCGGGAGTTACGAGCAGTACTTC
>.|.|TRBJ2-5|TRBV5-1
CASSTRTDAEAQYF
TGCGCCAGCAGCACACGGACAGACGCGGAGGCCCAGTACTTC
>.|.|TRBJ2-1|TRBV4-2
CASSGDVRNEQFF
TGTGCCAGCAGCGGGGACGTGCGCAATGAGCAGTTCTTC
>.|.|TRBJ1-1|TRBV6-5
CASSTHRVETEAFF
TGTGCCAGCAGCACTCACAGGGTTGAGACTGAAGCTTTCTTT
>.|.|TRBJ1-5|TRBV6-1
CASSEQDGFNQPQHF
TGTGCCAGCAGTGAGCAGGACGGCTTCAATCAGCCCCAGCATTTT
>.|few|TRBJ1-5|TRBV7-9
CASSLGDGRSNQPQHF
TGTGCCAGCAGCCTCGGGGATGGTAGAAGCAATCAGCCCCAGCATTTT
>.|.|TRBJ2-7|TRBV28
CASSPSLTSYEQYF
TGTGCCAGCAGCCCCAGCCTAACTAGCTACGAGCAGTACTTC
>.|once|TRBJ2-3|TRBV27
CASSLAPWPSDTQYF
TGTGCCAGCAGTTTAGCCCCGTGGCCGTCGGATACGCAGTATTTT